A selection of T cell receptor beta chains follows, all from one sample in a study of PD-1 blockade in classical Hodgkin lymphoma. Generated by immunoSEQ multiplex PCR, the TCRdb table keeps only in-frame clones and is missing some. The sample lists about 30,000 clones; just over 70% were seen once. This specimen consisted of peripheral blood mononuclear cells (PBMCs), obtained before the second cycle of nivolumab. The source of these receptors is a human donor with classical Hodgkin lymphoma. Each CDR3 is given with its conserved first and last residue. A D gene is named only where the DNA matches it firmly. Not all rows give a size; the values are once, few, many and, for expanded clones, a class.

J,D,V,size,CDR3,DNA
TRBJ1-1,.,TRBV30,.,CAWSLSSGGAFF,TGTGCCTGGAGTCTCTCCTCGGGGGGAGCTTTCTTT
TRBJ1-4,TRBD1,TRBV28,few,CASSGRGQGEEKLFF,TGTGCCAGCAGTGGACGAGGACAGGGTGAGGAAAAACTGTTTTTT
TRBJ1-1,.,TRBV2,.,CASGGGINTEAFF,TGTGCCAGCGGGGGGGGAATAAACACTGAAGCTTTCTTT
TRBJ2-1,.,TRBV5-8,.,CASSLGLTYNEQFF,TGTGCCAGCAGCTTGGGACTAACCTACAATGAGCAGTTCTTC
TRBJ1-4,.,TRBV4-3,few,CASSQDRVEKLFF,TGCGCCAGCAGCCAAGACAGGGTTGAAAAACTGTTTTTT
TRBJ2-1,TRBD2,TRBV4-2,.,CASSQTGGKNEQFF,TGTGCCAGCAGCCAGACGGGGGGTAAAAATGAGCAGTTCTTC
TRBJ2-7,.,TRBV4-2,few,CASSPDRLGDEQYF,TGTGCCAGCAGCCCCGACCGGCTTGGTGACGAGCAGTACTTC
TRBJ1-1,.,TRBV19,.,CATSRGGRGTEAFF,TGTGCCACTAGTAGGGGTGGGCGCGGCACTGAAGCTTTCTTT
TRBJ2-5,TRBD2,TRBV7-2,.,CASSPAGGQQTQYF,TGTGCCAGCAGCCCAGCGGGGGGTCAACAGACCCAGTACTTC
TRBJ2-7,.,TRBV11-2,.,CASSLGFGTDSYEQYF,TGTGCCAGCAGCTTAGGCTTCGGGACGGACTCCTACGAGCAGTACTTC
TRBJ2-5,.,TRBV20-1,.,CSASWGQGQYF,TGCAGTGCTAGTTGGGGGCAGGGCCAGTACTTC
TRBJ2-5,.,TRBV5-8,.,CASSFEGGLGWETQYF,TGTGCCAGCAGCTTCGAGGGCGGTCTCGGTTGGGAGACCCAGTACTTC
TRBJ1-1,.,TRBV7-9,.,CASSPGTGMNTEAFF,TGTGCCAGCAGCCCCGGGACCGGGATGAACACTGAAGCTTTCTTT
TRBJ2-4,.,TRBV19,.,CASTQWGTNIQYF,TGTGCCAGTACCCAATGGGGGACAAACATTCAGTACTTC
TRBJ1-2,.,TRBV29-1,.,CSAGDTNYGYTF,TGCAGCGCCGGGGACACCAACTATGGCTACACCTTC
TRBJ2-1,TRBD2,TRBV4-2,.,CASSQFGTRDNEQFF,TGTGCCAGCAGCCAATTCGGGACTAGAGATAATGAGCAGTTCTTC
TRBJ2-1,TRBD2,TRBV5-1,.,CASQELAGADNEQFF,TGCGCCAGCCAGGAACTAGCGGGAGCAGACAATGAGCAGTTCTTC
TRBJ1-1,.,TRBV28,.,CASSFGRLNTEAFF,TGTGCCAGCAGTTTCGGACGGTTGAACACTGAAGCTTTCTTT
TRBJ2-4,.,TRBV6-1,.,CASSEKWDIQYF,TGTGCCAGCAGTGAAAAGTGGGACATTCAGTACTTC
TRBJ2-7,.,TRBV28,.,CASRAPQVDEQYF,TGTGCCAGCAGGGCTCCACAAGTAGACGAGCAGTACTTC
TRBJ1-1,TRBD1,TRBV6-5,.,CASSYSDRANTEAFF,TGTGCCAGCAGTTACTCTGACAGGGCGAACACTGAAGCTTTCTTT
TRBJ1-5,.,TRBV4-1,.,CASSQGLRGQPQHF,TGCGCCAGCAGCCAGGGGCTGCGGGGCCAGCCCCAGCATTTT
TRBJ2-3,.,TRBV7-8,few,CASSPPGDTQYF,TGTGCCAGCAGCCCGCCAGGGGATACGCAGTATTTT
TRBJ2-7,.,TRBV7-2,.,CASSVQHSYEQYF,TGTGCCAGCAGCGTACAGCATTCCTACGAGCAGTACTTC
TRBJ2-1,TRBD2,TRBV11-2,.,CASSLGSLSGGVWNEQFF,TGTGCCAGCAGCTTAGGGTCACTTAGCGGGGGGGTTTGGAATGAGCAGTTCTTC
TRBJ1-4,.,TRBV7-2,.,CASSFGRGRNEKLFF,TGTGCCAGCAGCTTCGGGCGGGGAAGGAATGAAAAACTGTTTTTT
TRBJ2-7,.,TRBV5-1,.,CASRGNVQVEQYF,TGCGCCAGCAGGGGTAATGTACAGGTGGAGCAGTACTTC
TRBJ1-2,TRBD1,TRBV28,.,CASSESYRGGTF,TGTGCCAGCAGTGAATCGTACAGGGGGGGCACCTTC
TRBJ1-5,TRBD1,TRBV19,.,CASSKTGGAGSNQPQHF,TGTGCCAGTAGTAAAACAGGGGGCGCGGGTAGCAATCAGCCCCAGCATTTT
TRBJ1-2,TRBD1,TRBV14,.,CASSQGLRQGSYGYTF,TGTGCCAGCAGCCAAGGACTTCGACAGGGGAGCTATGGCTACACCTTC
TRBJ2-1,.,TRBV4-3,few,CASSQDGIGAREEQFF,TGCGCCAGCAGCCAAGATGGTATAGGAGCACGCGAGGAGCAGTTCTTC
TRBJ2-5,.,TRBV5-1,.,CASARGGLGETQYF,TGCGCCAGCGCTCGGGGTGGTTTAGGAGAGACCCAGTACTTC
TRBJ2-7,TRBD1,TRBV10-3,medium-sized,CAISEDRGLQQYF,TGTGCCATCAGTGAAGACAGGGGCCTCCAGCAGTACTTC
TRBJ1-4,TRBD1,TRBV2,.,CASRWTGGFEKLFF,TGTGCCAGCAGGTGGACAGGGGGCTTTGAAAAACTGTTTTTT
TRBJ1-5,.,TRBV10-1,.,CASSVLAGDQPQHF,TGCGCCAGCAGTGTATTGGCAGGGGATCAGCCCCAGCATTTT
TRBJ2-1,.,TRBV6-1,once,CASSPEGAASGEQFF,TGTGCCAGCAGTCCAGAGGGCGCTGCAAGCGGTGAGCAGTTCTTC
TRBJ2-2,.,TRBV6-6,few,CASIPVSNTGELFF,TGTGCCAGCATACCCGTTTCGAACACCGGGGAGCTGTTTTTT
TRBJ1-4,TRBD1,TRBV5-4,.,CASARDRNEKLFF,TGTGCCAGCGCCCGGGACAGAAATGAAAAACTGTTTTTT
TRBJ1-4,.,TRBV27,.,CASSLSRGLGEKLFF,TGTGCCAGCAGTTTATCCCGGGGGCTAGGGGAAAAACTGTTTTTT
TRBJ2-3,.,TRBV4-3,once,CASSQDPSTNSDTQYF,TGCGCCAGCAGCCAAGATCCGTCGACTAATTCAGATACGCAGTATTTT
TRBJ2-1,TRBD2,TRBV7-8,few,CASSLVTSGRGSYNEQFF,TGTGCCAGCAGCTTAGTGACTAGCGGGAGGGGGTCTTACAATGAGCAGTTCTTC
TRBJ1-3,TRBD1,TRBV6-5,.,CASSLTGGYGNTIYF,TGTGCCAGCAGCCTGACAGGGGGCTATGGAAACACCATATATTTT
TRBJ2-7,.,TRBV10-2,.,CASSPGSYEQYF,TGCGCCAGCAGCCCGGGCAGTTACGAGCAGTACTTC
TRBJ2-5,.,TRBV7-6,.,CASSLAPGHRETQYF,TGTGCCAGCAGCTTAGCCCCGGGGCACCGGGAGACCCAGTACTTC
TRBJ1-5,.,TRBV19,.,CASSIGGTGTRYQPQHF,TGTGCCAGTAGTATAGGGGGGACCGGGACACGGTATCAGCCCCAGCATTTT
TRBJ2-1,TRBD2,TRBV7-9,.,CASSLLAGVGVDEQFF,TGTGCCAGCAGCCTACTAGCGGGAGTGGGTGTTGATGAGCAGTTCTTC
TRBJ1-2,.,TRBV19,few,CASNTLEIGGYTF,TGTGCCAGTAACACTCTCGAGATCGGTGGCTACACCTTC
TRBJ2-5,.,TRBV5-1,.,CASSGGTANQETQYF,TGCGCCAGCAGCGGAGGGACAGCGAACCAAGAGACCCAGTACTTC
TRBJ2-6,TRBD1,TRBV7-2,.,CASSANAQGYSGANVLTF,TGTGCCAGCAGCGCGAACGCACAGGGGTACTCTGGGGCCAACGTCCTGACTTTC
TRBJ1-5,.,TRBV19,.,CASSIDRDNQPQHF,TGTGCCAGTAGTATAGATAGGGACAATCAGCCCCAGCATTTT
TRBJ1-2,.,TRBV19,.,CASSPSAALYGYTF,TGTGCCAGTAGTCCAAGCGCGGCGCTCTATGGCTACACCTTC
TRBJ2-7,.,TRBV9,.,CASSVGPEGEQYF,TGTGCCAGCAGCGTAGGCCCGGAGGGTGAGCAGTACTTC